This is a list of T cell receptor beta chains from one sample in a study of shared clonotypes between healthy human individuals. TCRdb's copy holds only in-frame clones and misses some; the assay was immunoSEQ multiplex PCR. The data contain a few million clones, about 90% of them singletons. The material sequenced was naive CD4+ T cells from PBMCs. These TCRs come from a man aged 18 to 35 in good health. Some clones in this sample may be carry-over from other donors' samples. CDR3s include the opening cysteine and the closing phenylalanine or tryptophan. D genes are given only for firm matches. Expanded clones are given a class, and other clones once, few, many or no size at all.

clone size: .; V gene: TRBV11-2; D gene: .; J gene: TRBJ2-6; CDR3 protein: CASTESHSGANVLTF; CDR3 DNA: TGTGCCAGCACCGAATCTCACTCTGGGGCCAACGTCCTGACTTTC
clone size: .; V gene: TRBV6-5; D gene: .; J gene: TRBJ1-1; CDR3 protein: CASSYSPASTEAFF; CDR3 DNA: TGTGCCAGCAGTTACTCCCCAGCGTCCACTGAAGCTTTCTTT
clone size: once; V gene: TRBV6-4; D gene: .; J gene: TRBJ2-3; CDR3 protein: CASSVEAGAIADTQYF; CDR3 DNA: TGTGCCAGCAGCGTGGAGGCGGGGGCAATCGCAGATACGCAGTATTTT
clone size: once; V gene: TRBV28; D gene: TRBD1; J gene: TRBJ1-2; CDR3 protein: CASSLTGVRGYTF; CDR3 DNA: TGTGCCAGCAGTCTAACAGGGGTTCGTGGCTACACCTTC
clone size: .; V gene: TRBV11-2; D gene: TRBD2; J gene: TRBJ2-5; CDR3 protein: CASSLDFAGGRETQYF; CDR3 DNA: TGTGCCAGCAGCTTAGATTTCGCGGGAGGTCGGGAGACCCAGTACTTC
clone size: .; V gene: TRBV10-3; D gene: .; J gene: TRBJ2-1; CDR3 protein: CAISASQDNEQFF; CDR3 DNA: TGTGCCATAAGCGCATCTCAGGACAATGAGCAGTTCTTC
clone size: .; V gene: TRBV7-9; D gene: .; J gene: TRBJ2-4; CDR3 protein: CASSNGLTQYF; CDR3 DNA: TGTGCCAGCAGTAACGGCCTCACTCAGTACTTC
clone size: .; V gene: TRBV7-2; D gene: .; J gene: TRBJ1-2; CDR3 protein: CASSLRGVDYGYTF; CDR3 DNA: TGTGCCAGCAGCTTACGGGGGGTCGACTATGGCTACACCTTC
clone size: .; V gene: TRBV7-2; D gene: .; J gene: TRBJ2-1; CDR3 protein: CASSPQGSGKEFF; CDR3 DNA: TGTGCCAGCAGTCCCCAGGGGAGCGGTAAGGAGTTCTTC
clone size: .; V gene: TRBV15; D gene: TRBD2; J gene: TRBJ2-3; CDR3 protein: CATSRGLAVGDTQYF; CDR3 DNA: TGTGCCACCAGCAGAGGCCTAGCGGTGGGTGATACGCAGTATTTT
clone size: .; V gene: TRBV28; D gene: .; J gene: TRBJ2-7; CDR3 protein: CASSLVARDFYF; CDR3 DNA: TGTGCCAGCAGTTTAGTTGCCAGGGATTTTTACTTC
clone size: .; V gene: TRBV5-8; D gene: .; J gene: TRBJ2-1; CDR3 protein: CASSLGSGGPKSNEQFF; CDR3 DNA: TGTGCCAGCAGCTTAGGTTCCGGGGGGCCCAAGTCCAATGAGCAGTTCTTC
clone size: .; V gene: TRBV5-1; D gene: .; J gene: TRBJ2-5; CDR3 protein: CASSPLGSMEETQYF; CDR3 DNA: TGCGCCAGCAGCCCCCTTGGAAGCATGGAAGAGACCCAGTACTTC
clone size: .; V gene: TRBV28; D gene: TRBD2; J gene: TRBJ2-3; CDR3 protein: CASSSAAGAPDTQYF; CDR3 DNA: TGTGCCAGCAGCTCCGCCGCGGGAGCTCCAGATACGCAGTATTTT
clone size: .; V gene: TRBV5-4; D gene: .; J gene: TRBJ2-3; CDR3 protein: CASTSSWGADTQYF; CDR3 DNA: TGTGCCAGCACTTCATCCTGGGGGGCAGATACGCAGTATTTT
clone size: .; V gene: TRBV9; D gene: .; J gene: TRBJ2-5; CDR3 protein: CASSSRGVPYQETQYF; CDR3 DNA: TGTGCCAGCAGCTCCCGGGGTGTACCGTACCAAGAGACCCAGTACTTC
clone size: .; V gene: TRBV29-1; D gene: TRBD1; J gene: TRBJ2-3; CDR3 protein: CSVEGQGALDTQYF; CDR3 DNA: TGCAGCGTTGAGGGACAGGGGGCGCTGGATACGCAGTATTTT
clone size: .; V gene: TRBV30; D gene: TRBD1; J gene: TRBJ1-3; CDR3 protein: CAWSVTDRAGNTIYF; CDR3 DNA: TGTGCCTGGAGTGTCACGGACAGGGCTGGGAACACCATATATTTT
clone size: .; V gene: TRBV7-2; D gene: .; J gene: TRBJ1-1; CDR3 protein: CASSPGSRFMTTEAFF; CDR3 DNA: TGTGCCAGCAGCCCCGGATCAAGGTTCATGACCACTGAAGCTTTCTTT
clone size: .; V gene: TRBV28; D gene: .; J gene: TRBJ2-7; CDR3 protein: CASSYEYEQYF; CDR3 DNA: TGTGCCAGCAGTTACGAATACGAGCAGTACTTC
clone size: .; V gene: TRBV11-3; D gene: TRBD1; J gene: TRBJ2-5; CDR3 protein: CASSFGSGQGQETQYF; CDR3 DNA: TGTGCCAGCAGCTTTGGATCGGGACAGGGGCAAGAGACCCAGTACTTC
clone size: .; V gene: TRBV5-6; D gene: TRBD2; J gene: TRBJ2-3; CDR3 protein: CASSFGGRATDTQYF; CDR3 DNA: TGTGCCAGCAGCTTTGGCGGGAGGGCCACAGATACGCAGTATTTT
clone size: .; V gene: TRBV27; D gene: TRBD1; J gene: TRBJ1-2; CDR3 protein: CASSFSTGGNYGYTF; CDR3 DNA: TGTGCCAGCAGTTTTAGCACAGGGGGGAACTATGGCTACACCTTC
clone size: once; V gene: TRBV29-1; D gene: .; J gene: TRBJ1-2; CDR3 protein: CSVLPGPLDYGYTF; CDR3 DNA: TGCAGCGTGTTACCGGGACCGCTAGACTATGGCTACACCTTC
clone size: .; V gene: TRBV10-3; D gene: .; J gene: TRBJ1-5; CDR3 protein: CAISPDNQPQHF; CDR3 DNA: TGTGCCATCAGCCCGGACAATCAGCCCCAGCATTTT
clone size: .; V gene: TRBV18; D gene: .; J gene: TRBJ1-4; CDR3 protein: CASSPDSFYNEKLFF; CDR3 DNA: TGTGCCAGCTCGCCAGACAGTTTTTATAATGAAAAACTGTTTTTT
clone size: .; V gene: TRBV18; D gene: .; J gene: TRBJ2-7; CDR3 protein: CASSPLNYEQYF; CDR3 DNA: TGTGCCAGCTCACCACTGAACTACGAGCAGTACTTC
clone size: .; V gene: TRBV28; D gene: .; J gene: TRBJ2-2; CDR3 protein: CASLPLGYNPAGELFF; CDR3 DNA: TGTGCCAGCCTACCATTAGGGTATAATCCGGCCGGGGAGCTGTTTTTT
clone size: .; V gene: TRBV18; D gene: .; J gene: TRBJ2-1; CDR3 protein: CASSPPTTDEQFF; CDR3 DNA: TGTGCCAGCTCACCACCGACCACCGATGAGCAGTTCTTC
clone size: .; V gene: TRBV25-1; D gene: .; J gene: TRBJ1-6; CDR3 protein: CASSPRGNYSPLHF; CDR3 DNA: TGTGCCAGCAGCCCCCGGGGGAATTATTCACCCCTCCACTTT
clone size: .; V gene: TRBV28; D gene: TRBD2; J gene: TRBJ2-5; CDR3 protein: CASGSGGTGETQYF; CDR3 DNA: TGTGCCAGCGGAAGCGGGGGGACCGGAGAGACCCAGTACTTC
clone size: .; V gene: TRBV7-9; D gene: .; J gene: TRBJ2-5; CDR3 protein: CASSLGRRPEETQYF; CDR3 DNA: TGTGCCAGCAGCTTAGGACGTCGGCCTGAGGAGACCCAGTACTTC
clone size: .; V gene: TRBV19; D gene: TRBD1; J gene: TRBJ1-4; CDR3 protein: CASSRDRGPSGEKLFF; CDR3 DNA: TGTGCCAGTAGTCGGGACAGGGGGCCTTCGGGTGAAAAACTGTTTTTT
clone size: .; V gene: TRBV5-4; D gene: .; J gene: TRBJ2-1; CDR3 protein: CASRKEGPGYNEQFF; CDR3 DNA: TGTGCCAGCAGAAAGGAGGGCCCAGGGTACAATGAGCAGTTCTTC
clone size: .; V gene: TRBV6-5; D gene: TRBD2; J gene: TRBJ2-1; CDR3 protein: CASSYLASGSVEQFF; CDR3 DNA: TGTGCCAGCAGTTACCTGGCTAGCGGGAGTGTTGAGCAGTTCTTC
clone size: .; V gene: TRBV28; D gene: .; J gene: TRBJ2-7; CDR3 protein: CASSSFSQNSYEQYF; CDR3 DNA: TGTGCCAGCAGTTCCTTCTCCCAAAACTCCTACGAGCAGTACTTC
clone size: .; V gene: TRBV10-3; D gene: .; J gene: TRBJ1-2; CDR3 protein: CAIREDPLDGYTF; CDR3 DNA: TGTGCCATCAGGGAGGACCCCCTTGATGGCTACACCTTC
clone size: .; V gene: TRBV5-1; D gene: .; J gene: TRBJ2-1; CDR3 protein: CASSPDILSYNEQFF; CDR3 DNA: TGCGCCAGCAGCCCGGACATTCTCTCCTACAATGAGCAGTTCTTC
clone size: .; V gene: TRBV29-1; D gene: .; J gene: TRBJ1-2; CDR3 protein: CSATSEGDYGYTF; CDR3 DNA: TGCAGCGCCACCTCGGAGGGAGACTATGGCTACACCTTC
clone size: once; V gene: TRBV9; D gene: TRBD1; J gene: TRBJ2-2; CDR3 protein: CASSVDPTGQNTGELFF; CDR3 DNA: TGTGCCAGCAGCGTGGATCCGACAGGGCAGAACACCGGGGAGCTGTTTTTT
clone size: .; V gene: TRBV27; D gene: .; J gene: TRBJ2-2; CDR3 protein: CASRPGDRDTGELFF; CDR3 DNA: TGTGCCAGCAGACCCGGGGACCGGGATACCGGGGAGCTGTTTTTT
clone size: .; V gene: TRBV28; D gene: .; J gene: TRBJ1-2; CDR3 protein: CASSFTADYGYTF; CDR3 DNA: TGTGCCAGCAGTTTCACAGCTGACTATGGCTACACCTTC
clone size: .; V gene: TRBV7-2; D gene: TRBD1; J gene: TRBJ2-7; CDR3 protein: CASSETGGVGYEQYF; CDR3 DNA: TGTGCCAGCAGCGAAACAGGGGGCGTAGGTTACGAGCAGTACTTC